This is a list of T cell receptor beta chains from one sample in a study of OX40 agonist ivuxolimab in advanced cancers. TCRdb's table, derived via immunoSEQ multiplex PCR, lists solely in-frame clones and lacks some. The data hold roughly 65,000 clones, with roughly nine tenths observed a single time. This specimen was CD4+ or CD8+ T cells sorted from blood, taken in a trial of the OX40 agonist ivuxolimab. The receptors derive from an adult with an advanced solid tumor such as melanoma, head and neck, liver or kidney cancer. Both conserved end residues are part of each CDR3. The D gene is left open where the match is weak. Expanded clones get a size class; other rows say once, few or many, or leave the size out.

v_call: TRBV5-1; j_call: TRBJ2-5; clone_size: NA; d_call: NA; cdr3_aa: CASSPRAWETQYF; cdr3_nt: TGCGCCAGCAGCCCGCGGGCATGGGAGACCCAGTACTTC
v_call: TRBV11-2; j_call: TRBJ2-1; clone_size: NA; d_call: NA; cdr3_aa: CASSLVSPSYNEQFF; cdr3_nt: TGTGCCAGCAGCTTAGTCTCTCCATCCTACAATGAGCAGTTCTTC
v_call: TRBV5-1; j_call: TRBJ2-1; clone_size: NA; d_call: NA; cdr3_aa: CASSEGNEQFF; cdr3_nt: TGCGCCAGCAGCGAGGGGAATGAGCAGTTCTTC
v_call: TRBV18; j_call: TRBJ2-7; clone_size: once; d_call: NA; cdr3_aa: CASSPRTASYEQYF; cdr3_nt: TGTGCCAGCTCTCCGAGGACAGCCTCCTACGAGCAGTACTTC
v_call: TRBV5-1; j_call: TRBJ2-7; clone_size: NA; d_call: NA; cdr3_aa: CASSSAGGAYEQYF; cdr3_nt: TGCGCCAGCAGCAGCGCAGGGGGGGCCTACGAGCAGTACTTC
v_call: TRBV6-4; j_call: TRBJ2-1; clone_size: NA; d_call: NA; cdr3_aa: CASSEGGYSYNEQFF; cdr3_nt: TGTGCCAGCAGTGAGGGCGGATACTCCTACAATGAGCAGTTCTTC
v_call: TRBV11-2; j_call: TRBJ2-7; clone_size: NA; d_call: TRBD2; cdr3_aa: CASSLPTSGRGYEQYF; cdr3_nt: TGTGCCAGCAGCTTACCTACTAGCGGGAGAGGCTACGAGCAGTACTTC
v_call: TRBV27; j_call: TRBJ1-5; clone_size: NA; d_call: NA; cdr3_aa: CASSRSLQGSNQPQHF; cdr3_nt: TGTGCCAGCAGCCGATCCCTCCAGGGCTCCAATCAGCCCCAGCATTTT
v_call: TRBV9; j_call: TRBJ2-3; clone_size: NA; d_call: NA; cdr3_aa: CASSGRTRASTDTQYF; cdr3_nt: TGTGCCAGCTCCGGCCGAACTCGTGCTAGCACAGATACGCAGTATTTT
v_call: TRBV19; j_call: TRBJ1-1; clone_size: NA; d_call: NA; cdr3_aa: CASSIVFGGARAEAFF; cdr3_nt: TGTGCCAGTAGTATAGTTTTTGGAGGGGCCCGAGCTGAAGCTTTCTTT
v_call: TRBV5-4; j_call: TRBJ1-2; clone_size: NA; d_call: NA; cdr3_aa: CASSLTDYGYTF; cdr3_nt: TGTGCCAGCAGCTTGACGGACTATGGCTACACCTTC
v_call: TRBV6-6; j_call: TRBJ2-1; clone_size: NA; d_call: NA; cdr3_aa: CASSPHIRGQFF; cdr3_nt: TGTGCCAGCAGTCCCCACATCCGGGGGCAGTTCTTC
v_call: TRBV5-6; j_call: TRBJ2-7; clone_size: NA; d_call: NA; cdr3_aa: CASSPTGSSYEQYF; cdr3_nt: TGTGCCAGCAGCCCGACAGGCTCGTCCTACGAGCAGTACTTC
v_call: TRBV10-1; j_call: TRBJ2-1; clone_size: NA; d_call: NA; cdr3_aa: CASSERANEQFF; cdr3_nt: TGCGCCAGCAGTGAGAGGGCTAATGAGCAGTTCTTC
v_call: TRBV18; j_call: TRBJ2-5; clone_size: NA; d_call: NA; cdr3_aa: CASSPLGDTETQYF; cdr3_nt: TGTGCCAGCTCACCACTAGGCGATACGGAGACCCAGTACTTC
v_call: TRBV28; j_call: TRBJ1-3; clone_size: NA; d_call: NA; cdr3_aa: CAAGRGRNTIYF; cdr3_nt: TGTGCAGCCGGCCGGGGACGAAACACCATATATTTT
v_call: TRBV29-1; j_call: TRBJ2-5; clone_size: NA; d_call: TRBD2; cdr3_aa: CSVGLAGGETQYF; cdr3_nt: TGCAGCGTTGGCCTAGCGGGGGGGGAGACCCAGTACTTC
v_call: TRBV5-1; j_call: TRBJ1-1; clone_size: few; d_call: NA; cdr3_aa: CASSPGSALMNTEAFF; cdr3_nt: TGCGCCAGCAGCCCGGGGTCGGCGCTTATGAACACTGAAGCTTTCTTT
v_call: TRBV2; j_call: TRBJ2-6; clone_size: NA; d_call: TRBD1; cdr3_aa: CASTRTGPGANVLTF; cdr3_nt: TGTGCCAGCACCCGGACAGGGCCTGGGGCCAACGTCCTGACTTTC
v_call: TRBV5-1; j_call: TRBJ2-7; clone_size: NA; d_call: TRBD1; cdr3_aa: CASSLGDSPSYEQYF; cdr3_nt: TGCGCCAGCAGCTTGGGGGACAGCCCTTCCTACGAGCAGTACTTC
v_call: TRBV18; j_call: TRBJ2-7; clone_size: once; d_call: NA; cdr3_aa: CASSPPGAGHLSSYEQYF; cdr3_nt: TGTGCCAGCTCACCCCCCGGGGCCGGGCATCTTAGCTCCTACGAGCAGTACTTC
v_call: TRBV28; j_call: TRBJ1-3; clone_size: NA; d_call: TRBD1; cdr3_aa: CATTGADSGNTIYF; cdr3_nt: TGTGCCACGACAGGGGCTGACTCTGGAAACACCATATATTTT
v_call: TRBV6-5; j_call: TRBJ2-7; clone_size: NA; d_call: NA; cdr3_aa: CASSYPRGVSYEQYF; cdr3_nt: TGTGCCAGCAGTTACCCCAGGGGGGTATCCTACGAGCAGTACTTC
v_call: TRBV5-6; j_call: TRBJ2-7; clone_size: NA; d_call: NA; cdr3_aa: CASSAVLLAGYEQYF; cdr3_nt: TGTGCCAGCAGCGCCGTTCTTCTAGCCGGGTACGAGCAGTACTTC
v_call: TRBV5-8; j_call: TRBJ1-1; clone_size: NA; d_call: TRBD1; cdr3_aa: CASSRNRGVTEAFF; cdr3_nt: TGTGCCAGCAGCAGAAACAGGGGGGTCACTGAAGCTTTCTTT
v_call: TRBV5-1; j_call: TRBJ2-6; clone_size: NA; d_call: NA; cdr3_aa: CASSLFTGQSSGANVLTF; cdr3_nt: TGCGCCAGCAGCTTGTTTACAGGGCAGAGCTCTGGGGCCAACGTCCTGACTTTC
v_call: TRBV9; j_call: TRBJ2-7; clone_size: once; d_call: TRBD2; cdr3_aa: CASAKREISYEQYF; cdr3_nt: TGTGCCAGCGCAAAGCGGGAGATCTCCTACGAGCAGTACTTC
v_call: TRBV7-3; j_call: TRBJ2-1; clone_size: once; d_call: TRBD2; cdr3_aa: CASSLSSGRAVGDEQFF; cdr3_nt: TGTGCCAGCAGCTTAAGTAGCGGGAGGGCCGTTGGTGATGAGCAGTTCTTC
v_call: TRBV5-1; j_call: TRBJ2-7; clone_size: NA; d_call: TRBD2; cdr3_aa: CASSTPTTSGRAIGSYEQYF; cdr3_nt: TGCGCCAGCAGCACCCCTACGACTAGCGGGAGGGCCATAGGGTCCTACGAGCAGTACTTC
v_call: TRBV5-1; j_call: TRBJ1-2; clone_size: NA; d_call: TRBD1; cdr3_aa: CASSLRGDSTYGYTF; cdr3_nt: TGCGCCAGCAGCTTGCGGGGGGACAGCACCTATGGCTACACCTTC
v_call: TRBV14; j_call: TRBJ1-1; clone_size: NA; d_call: NA; cdr3_aa: CASSQDRGPEAFF; cdr3_nt: TGTGCCAGCAGCCAAGACAGGGGACCTGAAGCTTTCTTT
v_call: TRBV12-5; j_call: TRBJ2-7; clone_size: NA; d_call: NA; cdr3_aa: CASGQDPYEQYF; cdr3_nt: TGTGCTAGTGGTCAGGACCCCTACGAGCAGTACTTC
v_call: TRBV27; j_call: TRBJ2-5; clone_size: NA; d_call: NA; cdr3_aa: CASSIGYQETQYF; cdr3_nt: TGTGCCAGCAGTATCGGGTACCAAGAGACCCAGTACTTC
v_call: TRBV7-3; j_call: TRBJ1-2; clone_size: NA; d_call: NA; cdr3_aa: CASSPMGGRIGGYTF; cdr3_nt: TGTGCCAGCAGCCCGATGGGGGGGCGAATTGGTGGCTACACCTTC
v_call: TRBV5-1; j_call: TRBJ2-2; clone_size: NA; d_call: NA; cdr3_aa: CASSFGARSNTGELFF; cdr3_nt: TGCGCCAGCAGCTTTGGGGCCCGCTCGAACACCGGGGAGCTGTTTTTT
v_call: TRBV7-8; j_call: TRBJ2-1; clone_size: NA; d_call: TRBD1; cdr3_aa: CASRRGQGSSYNEQFF; cdr3_nt: TGTGCCAGCAGAAGAGGACAGGGGAGCTCCTACAATGAGCAGTTCTTC
v_call: TRBV5-1; j_call: TRBJ2-5; clone_size: NA; d_call: TRBD1; cdr3_aa: CASSLEPGQQETQYF; cdr3_nt: TGCGCCAGCAGCTTGGAGCCGGGACAGCAAGAGACCCAGTACTTC